This TCR beta chain was captured by sequencing in a study of blood T cell repertoires in COVID-19. Study in general: The United States, Italy and Spain provided the acute and convalescent COVID-19 samples. T cells, B-cell-depleted T cells, or PBMCs provided the cDNA or gDNA that served as material.

Produced via immunoSEQ multiplex PCR; TCRdb's table is partial and in-frame only. The sample holds about 380,000 clones, almost 90% seen once. Germline CDR1 is MNHEY and CDR2 is SVGEGT. V gave up 4 bases and J gave up 0 bases, with 21 bases separating them. This CDR3 is 18 amino acids long. Sequenced material: peripheral blood. The TCR sequence derives from a young man with active or convalescent COVID-19. This sequence joins TRBV6-2 or TRBV6-3 and TRBJ2-5; D is uncertain. The CDR3 nucleotides are TGTGCCAGCAGTTTCCTTGTCGGGTCGGTGAGTTACCAAGAGACCCAGTACTTC. Protein product: CASSFLVGSVSYQETQYF.